These 27 T cell receptor beta chains came from one sample sequenced in a study of blood T cell repertoires in COVID-19. Sequencing used immunoSEQ multiplex PCR; TCRdb keeps in-frame clones, though not all of them. The sample holds 450,000 or so clones, 70% to 90% seen once. Sequencing used peripheral blood. Source of these receptors: a man younger than 35 with COVID-19, enrolled during active disease.

This chain connects TRBV18 to TRBJ1-4; D call uncertain. Per germline, CDR1 KGHSH and CDR2 LQKENI. This CDR3 contains 15 residues. The V end was cut by 1 base, the J end by 8 bases, with 14 bases between. The CDR3 DNA is TGTGCCAGCTCACCACTGAGGGATTCGATCGAAAAACTGTTTTTT. It encodes CASSPLRDSIEKLFF.

The chain employs TRBV5-4 and TRBJ2-7, with 9 bases fitting TRBD2. The length of the CDR3 is 15 residues. V shed 3 bases, J shed 4 bases, and the junction held 8 bases outside the gene matches. CDR1 is SGHNT and CDR2 is YYREEE in the germline V gene (reference sequence). The CDR3: CASSSGLADIYEQYF. CDR3 bases: TGTGCCAGCAGCTCGGGACTAGCAGACATTTACGAGCAGTACTTC.

The chain uses TRBV7-9 and TRBJ2-1, with 7 bases matching TRBD2. The germline V gene encodes CDR1 SEHNR and CDR2 FQNEAQ (reference sequence). Trimming removed 3 bases from V and 9 bases from J; junction bases left unmatched: 8. The CDR3 totals 14 residues. Here the CDR3 DNA reads TGTGCCAGCAGCTTGAGACGGGGGGATGGTGAGCAGTTCTTC. Protein product: CASSLRRGDGEQFF.

DNA for the CDR3: TGTGCCAGCAGCTTAGGGACTAGCGGGGTTGGTGATACGCAGTATTTT. This sequence encodes CASSLGTSGVGDTQYF. The rearrangement uses TRBV7-8 and TRBJ2-3, with 12 bases that match TRBD2. Germline V gives CDR1 SGHVS, CDR2 FQNEAQ. This CDR3 has 16 residues. The V and J ends lost 1 base and 6 bases, in that order; junction bases with no gene match: 5.

The rearrangement joins TRBV9 to TRBJ2-3; 8 bases are a match to TRBD2. J gave up 5 bases and V 0 bases, and 8 bases lay outside the gene matches. Germline V gene lookup returns CDR1 SGDLS and CDR2 YYNGEE. This CDR3 spans 16 amino acids. CDR3: CASSVEGTRLRDTQYF. CDR3 coding DNA: TGTGCCAGCAGCGTAGAAGGGACTAGATTGAGAGATACGCAGTATTTT.

This chain links TRBV7-9 with TRBJ1-6, with D unclear. There are 14 residues in the CDR3. Germline loops: CDR1 SEHNR, CDR2 FQNEAQ (reference sequence). Trimming removed 1 base at V and 8 bases at J, with 9 bases between. The CDR3 nucleotides read TGTGCCAGCAGCTTAGAGTTGAGGGATTCACCCCTCCACTTT. Protein: CASSLELRDSPLHF.

The V gene is TRBV2, the J gene TRBJ2-2, with 8 bases that match TRBD2. The CDR3 is 16 residues long. The V segment lost 4 bases and the J segment 2 bases; nucleotides outside the gene matches: 6. The V gene's germline CDR1 is SNHLY and CDR2 FYNNEI. CDR3 amino acids: CASSATSGGNTGELFF. In nucleotides, the CDR3 is TGTGCCAGCAGTGCAACTAGCGGAGGCAACACCGGGGAGCTGTTTTTT.

The V gene is TRBV3-1 (or the pseudogene TRBV3-2), the J gene TRBJ2-5; D gene unclear. The CDR3 is made up of 19 amino acids. V was shortened by 0 bases and J by 3 bases, with 23 bases between the two germline ends. Germline V gives CDR1 LGHDT, CDR2 YNNKEL (reference sequence). Here the CDR3 DNA reads TGTGCCAGCAGCCAAGAGGCCCTTATTGGGCAGGCCCCTAAAGAGACCCAGTACTTC. This translates into CASSQEALIGQAPKETQYF.

This chain links TRBV2 with TRBJ1-5; a weak D match, TRBD1 (6 bases). V was trimmed by 1 base and J by 2 bases, leaving 12 bases between them. Germline assignment: CDR1 SNHLY and CDR2 FYNNEI. The CDR3 is 16 residues long. As DNA, the CDR3 is TGTGCCAGCAGTGAAGGACAGGAAACGGGCAATCAGCCCCAGCATTTT. Its protein product is CASSEGQETGNQPQHF.

This clone was counted once. The chain carries TRBV4-1 and TRBJ2-7, with no clear D. The CDR3 extends over 16 amino acids. The ends were cut back, 0 bases at V and 3 bases at J, with 15 bases in the middle. From germline, CDR1 is MGHRA and CDR2 YSYEKL. The CDR3 coding sequence is TGCGCCAGCAGCCAAGACATTAGCTCAGTCGGCTACGAGCAGTACTTC. Its translation is CASSQDISSVGYEQYF.

This chain links TRBV5-1 with TRBJ1-4; D may be TRBD1 (6 bases). CDR1 is SGHRS, CDR2 YFSETQ, per germline. The CDR3 has 15 residues. V lost 4 bases, J lost 3 bases, and 13 bases lay in between. CDR3 in amino acids: CASSTLGQPNEKLFF. CDR3 DNA sequence: TGCGCCAGCAGCACCCTAGGACAGCCTAATGAAAAACTGTTTTTT.

The chain couples TRBV12-3 or TRBV12-4 to TRBJ2-1; 9 bases map to TRBD2. Trimming took 5 bases from V and 10 from J; bases not matched to a gene: 6. The CDR3 extends over 13 amino acids. The CDR3 nucleotides are TGTGCCAGCAGTCCTAGCGGGGAAAAAGAGCAGTTCTTC. It specifies CASSPSGEKEQFF.

V and J are TRBV12-5 and TRBJ1-1, with D uncertain. Germline assignment: CDR1 LGHNT and CDR2 FRNRAP. The CDR3 loop spans 14 amino acids. Between the trimmed V and J ends, which lost 0 bases and 5 bases, there was a span of 10 bases. This chain's CDR3 is CASGLVLGKTEAFF. The CDR3 region has the DNA TGTGCTAGTGGTTTGGTCCTCGGGAAAACTGAAGCTTTCTTT.

V and J are TRBV5-1 and TRBJ2-7; D may be TRBD1 (6 bases). The V end was cut by 3 bases, the J end by 0 bases, with 10 bases between. This CDR3 has 14 residues. Germline lookup yields CDR1 SGHRS and CDR2 YFSETQ. CDR3 amino acids: CASSSRDNSYEQYF. DNA for the CDR3: TGCGCCAGCAGCTCCAGGGACAACTCCTACGAGCAGTACTTC.

V usage is TRBV27 and J usage is TRBJ2-1; TRBD2 matches at 10 bases. Germline CDR1 reads MNHEY; CDR2 reads SMNVEV (reference sequence). The CDR3 sequence is 14 residues long. The junction had 14 bases not matched to a gene; V was cut back by 6 bases and J by 15 bases. CDR3: CASRAGLARPLAFF. CDR3 in DNA: TGTGCCAGCAGGGCGGGACTAGCGAGACCTTTGGCGTTCTTC.

The chain couples TRBV11-2 to TRBJ2-2, with no clear D. The CDR3 totals 15 residues. Germline V lookup: CDR1 SGHAT, CDR2 FQNNGV. V was shortened by 0 bases and J by 7 bases, with 12 bases between the two germline ends. CDR3 bases: TGTGCCAGCAGCTTAGAAGCGACCTCGGGCGGGGAGCTGTTTTTT. Its protein is CASSLEATSGGELFF. The whole variable domain, filled in from reference TRBV11-2 and TRBJ2-2, reads EAGVAQSPRYKIIEKRQSVAFWCNPISGHATLYWYQQILGQGPKLLIQFQNNGVVDDSQLPKDRFSAERLKGVDSTLKIQPAKLEDSAVYLCASSLEATSGGELFFGEGSRLTVL.

V is TRBV6-6 and J is TRBJ2-2; 9 bases fit TRBD2. Germline assignment: CDR1 MNHNY and CDR2 SVGAGI (reference sequence). The V gene end was trimmed by 2 bases and the J gene end by 6 bases; junction bases not matched to a gene: 1. This CDR3 contains 14 residues. The CDR3 spells CASSYQREAGELFF. The CDR3 nucleotides read TGTGCCAGCAGTTACCAGCGGGAGGCCGGGGAGCTGTTTTTT.

The chain employs TRBV27 and TRBJ1-4; 10 bases line up with TRBD1. Trimming removed 2 bases from V and 0 bases from J; junction bases left unmatched: 9. The CDR3 loop spans 19 amino acids. The germline CDR1 and CDR2 sequences are MNHEY and SMNVEV (reference sequence). CDR3 residues: CASSLRGRTGGSTNEKLFF. The CDR3 DNA reads as TGTGCCAGCAGTTTAAGGGGCAGGACAGGGGGTTCAACTAATGAAAAACTGTTTTTT.

This rearrangement joins TRBV5-4 to TRBJ2-7; maybe TRBD1 (5 bases). Looked up from germline, CDR1 is SGHNT and CDR2 is YYREEE (reference sequence). V shed 0 bases and J shed 6 bases, with 16 bases lying between them. This CDR3 comprises 15 residues. CDR3 amino acids: CASSLGQGTRTEQYF. The CDR3 DNA sequence: TGTGCCAGCAGCTTGGGGCAGGGTACGAGGACCGAGCAGTACTTC.

The rearrangement uses TRBV15 and TRBJ2-5; 9 positions agree with TRBD1. Germline CDR1 and CDR2: LNHNV and YYDKDF (reference sequence). J was trimmed by 2 bases and V by 6 bases; bases with no gene match: 7. There are 15 residues in the CDR3. The CDR3 spells CATRDLGQGQETQYF. DNA of the CDR3: TGTGCCACCAGGGACCTGGGACAGGGTCAAGAGACCCAGTACTTC.

The rearrangement joins TRBV2 to TRBJ2-5; 10 positions agree with TRBD2. The CDR3 covers 15 residues. Germline values: CDR1 SNHLY, CDR2 FYNNEI. Losses at the gene ends were 3 bases for V and 4 bases for J; bases not matched to a gene: 5. The CDR3 loop reads CASSEGASGRETQYF. The CDR3 nucleotides are TGTGCCAGCAGTGAGGGGGCTAGCGGGAGAGAGACCCAGTACTTC.

The CDR3: CASSLILTASNTGELFF. Written as DNA, the CDR3 is TGTGCCAGCAGTTTGATTTTAACAGCCTCGAACACCGGGGAGCTGTTTTTT. J is TRBJ2-2 and V is TRBV28; D is unclear. The CDR3 sequence is 17 residues long. Trimming removed 3 bases at V and 0 bases at J, with 14 bases between. Germline CDR1 reads MDHEN; CDR2 reads SYDVKM.

This clone was counted once. The J gene is TRBJ2-5, the V gene TRBV7-9; 12 bases match TRBD2. CDR3 length: 16 amino acids. Per the germline V gene, CDR1 is SEHNR and CDR2 is FQNEAQ (reference sequence). V was clipped by 5 bases and J by 3 bases; unmatched bases: 7. The CDR3 loop is CASSRRLAGAEETQYF. The CDR3 nucleotides are TGTGCCAGCAGCAGGCGACTAGCGGGGGCCGAAGAGACCCAGTACTTC.

The V and J genes are TRBV5-1 and TRBJ2-7, with 10 bases fitting TRBD2. Germline V CDR1 and CDR2: SGHRS, YFSETQ. This CDR3 has 14 residues. The V gene end was trimmed by 4 bases and the J gene end by 3 bases; junction bases not matched to a gene: 4. The CDR3: CASSLAGDIYEQYF. CDR3 nucleotides: TGCGCCAGCAGCCTAGCGGGAGATATCTACGAGCAGTACTTC.

The chain uses TRBV15 and TRBJ1-1; D is perhaps TRBD1 (5 bases). The V gene's germline CDR1 is LNHNV and CDR2 YYDKDF (reference sequence). Deletions cut 5 bases from V and 6 bases from J, with 10 bases between. The CDR3 is made up of 12 amino acids. The CDR3 region has the DNA TGTGCCACCAGCGGATTGGGGCCTGAAGCTTTCTTT. Its translation is CATSGLGPEAFF.

This clone was picked up one time. The chain is built from TRBV5-1 and TRBJ1-6; 10 positions agree with TRBD1. This CDR3 is 14 amino acids long. V lost 4 bases and J lost 10; bases outside the gene matches: 5. Germline CDR1 and CDR2: SGHRS and YFSETQ. The CDR3 DNA reads as TGCGCCAGCAGCCAGGGGACAGGGGAATCACCCCTCCACTTT. Protein: CASSQGTGESPLHF. The whole variable domain, filled in from reference TRBV5-1 and TRBJ1-6, reads KAGVTQTPRYLIKTRGQQVTLSCSPISGHRSVSWYQQTPGQGLQFLFEYFSETQRNKGNFPGRFSGRQFSNSRSEMNVSTLELGDSALYLCASSQGTGESPLHFGNGTRLTVT.

The chain recombines TRBV24-1 with TRBJ2-3; TRBD2 matches at 8 bases. The CDR3 loop spans 16 amino acids. Germline assignment: CDR1 KGHDR and CDR2 SFDVKD. V trimming: 3 bases; J trimming: 2 bases; junction bases outside the gene matches: 6. The CDR3 DNA follows: TGTGCCACCAGTGATAAGGGACTAGTACCCACAGATACGCAGTATTTT. This codes for CATSDKGLVPTDTQYF.